One and the same sample provided the 10 T cell receptor beta chains below, sequenced in a study of T cell changes during pregnancy in multiple sclerosis. Measured with immunoSEQ multiplex PCR; TCRdb has only the in-frame clones, and not every one. Here the sample spans fewer than 40,000 clones, approximately 90% being singletons. Sequencing was performed on CD4+ T cells from peripheral blood mononuclear cells, taken in the third trimester of pregnancy. These receptors originate from a female donor with multiple sclerosis, enrolled in a pregnancy study.

J is TRBJ2-3 and V is TRBV27, with D uncertain. V was shortened by 3 bases and J by 1 base, with 8 bases between the two germline ends. CDR1 MNHEY and CDR2 SMNVEV come from the germline V gene (reference sequence). This CDR3 is 14 amino acids long. The CDR3 loop reads CASSFEVGTDTQYF. DNA of the CDR3: TGTGCCAGCAGTTTTGAGGTGGGCACAGATACGCAGTATTTT.

V gene TRBV5-4 combines with J gene TRBJ2-5, with 9 bases lining up with TRBD1. Germline V gives CDR1 SGHNT, CDR2 YYREEE (reference sequence). CDR3 length: 15 residues. Trimming at V came to 4 bases and at J to 4 bases, leaving 8 bases not matched to a gene. The DNA of the CDR3 is TGTGCCAGCAGCGGCTTAGGGACAGGGTTAGAGACCCAGTACTTC. This sequence encodes CASSGLGTGLETQYF.

This chain joins TRBV2 and TRBJ1-2; D gene ambiguous. Germline V gene lookup returns CDR1 SNHLY and CDR2 FYNNEI. The CDR3 consists of 13 residues. Trimming left V 2 bases short and J 13 bases short, with 17 bases between. DNA of the CDR3: TGTGCCAGCAGTGAAAACCCTGCTCTGAGAAGCACCTTC. Protein: CASSENPALRSTF.

The chain has TRBV28 and TRBJ2-7; 12 bases match TRBD2. After removal of 6 bases from V and 3 bases from J, the junction contained 6 bases not matched to a gene. The CDR3 covers 15 residues. Germline loops: CDR1 MDHEN, CDR2 SYDVKM. CDR3 in DNA: TGTGCCAGCAGACAGACTAGCGGGAGTCACTACGAGCAGTACTTC. It encodes CASRQTSGSHYEQYF.

This clone was counted a single time. This chain uses TRBV10-3 with TRBJ2-7, with 8 positions matching TRBD2. The germline gives CDR1 ENHRY, CDR2 SYGVKD. This CDR3 is 15 amino acids long. V shed 11 bases and J 0 bases; nucleotides not matched to a gene: 12. The CDR3 is CASRPGLESSYEQYF. For the CDR3, the DNA is TGTGCCTCTCGCCCGGGACTAGAAAGCTCCTACGAGCAGTACTTC.

The V gene is TRBV30, the J gene TRBJ1-1; no firm D call. The CDR3 is 12 amino acids. Germline CDR1 is GTSNPN and CDR2 is SVGIG (reference sequence). The V end was cut by 5 bases, the J end by 5 bases, with 12 bases between. The CDR3 spells CAWSHVETEAFF. For the CDR3, the DNA is TGTGCCTGGTCGCACGTTGAGACTGAAGCTTTCTTT. The whole variable domain, remainder taken from reference TRBV30 and TRBJ1-1, is SQTIHQWPATLVQPVGSPLSLECTVEGTSNPNLYWYRQAAGRGLQLLFYSVGIGQISSEVPQNLSASRPQDRQFILSSKKLLLSDSGFYLCAWSHVETEAFFGQGTRLTVV.

This clone has just one count. The V call is TRBV19, the J call TRBJ1-3, with D perhaps matching TRBD1 (6 bases). Germline CDR1 LNHDA, CDR2 SQIVND (reference sequence). This CDR3 contains 15 residues. Trimming pared 6 bases from V and 2 bases from J, leaving 14 bases between. The CDR3 nucleotides read TGTGCCAGTAGGGGCAGGGGCTATACTGGAAACACCATATATTTT. It specifies CASRGRGYTGNTIYF.

This chain joins TRBV6-5 and TRBJ2-7, with TRBD2 matching over 10 bases. V trimming: 3 bases; J trimming: 4 bases; junction bases outside the gene matches: 9. This CDR3 spans 16 amino acids. In germline, CDR1 is MNHEY, CDR2 SVGAGI. CDR3 sequence reads: CASSYESSGSKYEQYF. In DNA, the CDR3 is TGTGCCAGCAGTTATGAGTCTAGCGGGAGTAAGTACGAGCAGTACTTC.

This clone has just one count. The chain has TRBV7-2 and TRBJ2-7, with a weak D call TRBD2 (6 bases). Trimming removed 0 bases at V and 3 bases at J, with 9 bases between. The germline gives CDR1 SGHTA, CDR2 FQGNSA. CDR3 length: 14 residues. Written as DNA, the CDR3 is TGTGCCAGCAGCTTAGCTAGCGGAAACTACGAGCAGTACTTC. This sequence encodes CASSLASGNYEQYF. The entire variable domain, with the rest obtained from reference TRBV7-2 and TRBJ2-7, is as follows: GAGVSQSPSNKVTEKGKDVELRCDPISGHTALYWYRQSLGQGLEFLIYFQGNSAPDKSGLPSDRFSAERTGGSVSTLTIQRTQQEDSAVYLCASSLASGNYEQYFGPGTRLTVT.

The CDR3 DNA is TGTGCCGGAGGGGCGCATACGCAGTATTTT. Protein: CAGGAHTQYF. The chain uses TRBV7-9 and TRBJ2-3; tentative D call: TRBD2 (6 bases). The CDR3 extends over 10 amino acids. Germline CDR1 SEHNR, CDR2 FQNEAQ (reference sequence). With 11 bases removed from V and 7 bases from J, the gap between germline ends came to 10 bases.